The next 12 T cell receptor beta chains were all read from a single sample in a study of blood T cell repertoires in COVID-19. The data were produced by immunoSEQ multiplex PCR, yet TCRdb's version contains in-frame clones alone and is incomplete. The sample comprises 150,000 to 200,000 clones, roughly 87% of which are singletons, and 5% to 6% rests with the top ten. The sequenced material came from peripheral blood. These receptor sequences come from a human donor in a cohort sampled during active COVID-19.

The chain couples TRBV11-2 to TRBJ2-7; TRBD1 matches 7 bases. This CDR3 has 15 residues. Trimming at V came to 1 base and at J to 1 base, leaving 4 bases not matched to a gene. Germline V gene data show CDR1 as SGHAT and CDR2 as FQNNGV. CDR3 residues: CASSLGAGGSYEQYF. In DNA, the CDR3 is TGTGCCAGCAGCTTAGGGGCAGGGGGATCCTACGAGCAGTACTTC.

To note about this clone: Other DNA variants within this sample encode the same CDR3. The chain employs TRBV28 and TRBJ2-4, with a weak D call TRBD2 (6 bases). The germline CDR1 and CDR2 sequences are MDHEN and SYDVKM. CDR3 length: 15 amino acids. The V and J ends lost 3 bases and 0 bases respectively, with 9 bases between them. As DNA, the CDR3 is TGTGCCAGCAGTTTCGGGGGTTTAGCCAAAAACATTCAGTACTTC. Its protein product is CASSFGGLAKNIQYF.

V is TRBV30 and J is TRBJ1-2; TRBD1 agrees at 7 bases. This CDR3 comprises 11 residues. Germline values: CDR1 GTSNPN, CDR2 SVGIG (reference sequence). With 3 bases clipped from V and 10 bases from J, the junction kept 5 bases outside the gene matches. In nucleotides, the CDR3 is TGTGCCTGGAGCAGACAGGGAGACTACACCTTC. Protein sequence: CAWSRQGDYTF.

This rearrangement joins TRBV27 to TRBJ1-4; D not certain. V lost 5 bases and J 5 bases, leaving 24 bases between the germline ends. The CDR3 loop spans 18 amino acids. CDR1 and CDR2 (germline): MNHEY, SMNVEV (reference sequence). Here the CDR3 reads CASSPGGPLPGWNEKLFF. Here the CDR3 DNA reads TGTGCCAGCAGTCCAGGAGGACCTCTACCTGGGTGGAATGAAAAACTGTTTTTT.

The chain employs TRBV6-2 or TRBV6-3 and TRBJ2-6; TRBD2 matches 8 bases. Germline V gives CDR1 MNHEY, CDR2 SVGEGT. CDR3 size: 20 residues. Trimming took 2 bases from V and 0 from J; bases not matched to a gene: 12. In DNA, the CDR3 is TGTGCCAGCAGTTACCCAGGGAATCGCGGGGGGATCTCTGGGGCCAACGTCCTGACTTTC. Protein: CASSYPGNRGGISGANVLTF.

The chain couples TRBV3-1 (or the pseudogene TRBV3-2) to TRBJ1-5; D is perhaps TRBD1 (5 bases). The CDR3 runs 17 residues. In germline, CDR1 is LGHDT, CDR2 YNNKEL (reference sequence). Trimming took 1 base from V and 6 from J, leaving 19 bases between them. The DNA for the CDR3 is TGTGCCAGCAGCCAAGGCCCGGGGAGGGACGGCGTTCAGCCCCAGCATTTT. As protein: CASSQGPGRDGVQPQHF.

This chain uses TRBV3-1 (or the pseudogene TRBV3-2) with TRBJ2-1, with 10 bases that match TRBD1. V shed 1 base, J shed 7 bases, and the junction held 4 bases outside the gene matches. Germline CDR1 and CDR2: LGHDT and YNNKEL (reference sequence). The CDR3 runs to 15 residues. CDR3 in DNA: TGTGCCAGCAGCCAAGGACAGGGGGCGCGTAATGAGCAGTTCTTC. Protein: CASSQGQGARNEQFF.

The gene calls are TRBV30 and TRBJ2-3, with TRBD1 matching over 8 bases. CDR3 length equals 13 residues. Germline V gives CDR1 GTSNPN, CDR2 SVGIG (reference sequence). Trimming cost V 0 bases and J 6 bases; bases outside gene matches: 2. DNA of the CDR3: TGTGCCTGGAGTGTTGGACAGGGCGATACGCAGTATTTT. Amino acids: CAWSVGQGDTQYF.

The rearrangement uses TRBV3-1 (or the pseudogene TRBV3-2) and TRBJ1-2; 9 bases match TRBD1. Germline assignment: CDR1 LGHDT and CDR2 YNNKEL (reference sequence). This CDR3 is 15 amino acids long. V lost 3 bases to trimming and J lost 8 bases; unmatched junction nucleotides: 10. This CDR3 reads CASSQGIQGARGYTF. In DNA form, the CDR3 reads TGTGCCAGCAGCCAGGGGATACAGGGGGCGCGGGGCTACACCTTC.

CDR3 DNA: TGTGCCAGCAGTTATAAGGGTGAGGGCACTGAAGCTTTCTTT. As protein: CASSYKGEGTEAFF. The chain links TRBV6-5 to TRBJ1-1; D ambiguous. This CDR3 region has 14 residues. Trimming shortened V by 3 bases and J by 4 bases, and 12 bases separated the two germline ends. Germline V CDR1 and CDR2: MNHEY, SVGAGI.

The chain employs TRBV20-1 and TRBJ2-3, with D maybe TRBD1 (5 bases). The germline gives CDR1 DFQATT, CDR2 SNEGSKA (reference sequence). Trimming took 3 bases from V and 3 from J, leaving 10 bases between them. This CDR3 is built from 13 residues. DNA for the CDR3: TGCAGTGCTAGTAATAGGGGTACAGATACGCAGTATTTT. It is translated as CSASNRGTDTQYF.

The J gene is TRBJ2-1, the V gene TRBV7-3; 9 bases are a match to TRBD2. The trim removed 2 bases at V and 4 bases at J, leaving 3 bases unmatched. The length of the CDR3 is 15 residues. The V gene's germline CDR1 is SGHTA and CDR2 FQGTGA. CDR3: CASSLGGRAYNEQFF. The CDR3 DNA is TGTGCCAGCAGCTTAGGCGGGAGGGCTTACAATGAGCAGTTCTTC. The full variable domain, with the rest looked up from reference TRBV7-3 and TRBJ2-1, is GAGVSQTPSNKVTEKGKYVELRCDPISGHTALYWYRQSLGQGPEFLIYFQGTGAADDSGLPNDRFFAVRPEGSVSTLKIQRTERGDSAVYLCASSLGGRAYNEQFFGPGTRLTVL.